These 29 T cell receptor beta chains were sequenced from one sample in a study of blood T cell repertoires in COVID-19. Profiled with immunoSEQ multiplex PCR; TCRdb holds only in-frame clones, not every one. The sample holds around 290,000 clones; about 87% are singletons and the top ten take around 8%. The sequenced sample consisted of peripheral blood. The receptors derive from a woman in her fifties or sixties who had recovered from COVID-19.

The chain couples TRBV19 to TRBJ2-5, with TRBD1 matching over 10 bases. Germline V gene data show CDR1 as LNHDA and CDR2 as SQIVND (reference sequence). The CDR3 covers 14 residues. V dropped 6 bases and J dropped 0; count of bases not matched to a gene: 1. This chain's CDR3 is CASRDRGNQETQYF. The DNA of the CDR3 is TGTGCCAGTAGGGACAGGGGGAACCAAGAGACCCAGTACTTC.

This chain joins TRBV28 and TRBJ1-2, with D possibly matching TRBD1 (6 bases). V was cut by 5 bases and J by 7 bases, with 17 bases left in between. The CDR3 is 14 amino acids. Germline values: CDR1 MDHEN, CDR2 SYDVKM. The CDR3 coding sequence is TGTGCCAGCAGTCCACCTGGGGGGGGCCCTGGCTACACCTTC. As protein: CASSPPGGGPGYTF.

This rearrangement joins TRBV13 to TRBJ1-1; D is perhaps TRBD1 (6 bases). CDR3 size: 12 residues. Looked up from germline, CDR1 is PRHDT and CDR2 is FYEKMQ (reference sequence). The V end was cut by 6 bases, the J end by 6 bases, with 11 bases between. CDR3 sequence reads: CASSHRVSEAFF. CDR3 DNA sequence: TGTGCCAGCAGTCACAGGGTTTCTGAAGCTTTCTTT.

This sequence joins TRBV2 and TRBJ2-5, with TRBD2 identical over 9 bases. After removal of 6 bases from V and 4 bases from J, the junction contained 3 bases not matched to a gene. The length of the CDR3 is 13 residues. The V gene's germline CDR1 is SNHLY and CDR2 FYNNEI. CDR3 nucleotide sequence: TGTGCCAGCAGAAATAGCGGGGGAGAGACCCAGTACTTC. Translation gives CASRNSGGETQYF. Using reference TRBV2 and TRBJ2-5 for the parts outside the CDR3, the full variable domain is EPEVTQTPSHQVTQMGQEVILRCVPISNHLYFYWYRQILGQKVEFLVSFYNNEISEKSEIFDDQFSVERPDGSNFTLKIRSTKLEDSAMYFCASRNSGGETQYFGPGTRLLVL.

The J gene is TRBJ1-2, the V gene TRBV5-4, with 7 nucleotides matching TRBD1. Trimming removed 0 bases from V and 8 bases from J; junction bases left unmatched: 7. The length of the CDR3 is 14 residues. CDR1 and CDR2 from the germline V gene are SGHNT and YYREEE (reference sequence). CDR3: CASSLVEGAGGYTF. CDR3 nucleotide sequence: TGTGCCAGCAGCTTGGTTGAGGGGGCGGGCGGCTACACCTTC.

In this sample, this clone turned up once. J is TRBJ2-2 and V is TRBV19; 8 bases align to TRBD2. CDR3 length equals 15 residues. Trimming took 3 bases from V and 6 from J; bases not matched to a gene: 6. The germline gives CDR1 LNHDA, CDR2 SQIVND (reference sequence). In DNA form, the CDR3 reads TGTGCCAGTAGTATCAGCGGGAGTCGGTCCGGGGAGCTGTTTTTT. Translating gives CASSISGSRSGELFF.

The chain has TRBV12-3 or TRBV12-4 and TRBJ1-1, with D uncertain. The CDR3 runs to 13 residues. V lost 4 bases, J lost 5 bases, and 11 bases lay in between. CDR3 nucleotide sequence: TGTGCCAGCAGTTGGCAGGTTGGGACTGAAGCTTTCTTT. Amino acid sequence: CASSWQVGTEAFF.

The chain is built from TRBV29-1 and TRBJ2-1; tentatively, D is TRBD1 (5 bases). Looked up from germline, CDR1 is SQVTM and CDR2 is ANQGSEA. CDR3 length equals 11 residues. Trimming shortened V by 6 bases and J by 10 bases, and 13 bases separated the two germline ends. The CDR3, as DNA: TGCAGCGTGGATGAGACAGCCGAGCAGTTCTTC. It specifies CSVDETAEQFF.

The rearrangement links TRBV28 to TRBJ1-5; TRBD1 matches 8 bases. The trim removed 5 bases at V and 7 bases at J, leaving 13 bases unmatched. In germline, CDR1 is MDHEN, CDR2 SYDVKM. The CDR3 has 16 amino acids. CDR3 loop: CASSDLQGASRQPQHF. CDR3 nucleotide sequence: TGTGCCAGCAGTGACCTTCAGGGGGCTTCCCGGCAGCCCCAGCATTTT.

Here the CDR3 reads CASSSEGQLPFPTYEQYF. The CDR3 DNA follows: TGTGCCAGCAGCTCCGAGGGACAACTTCCTTTTCCAACCTACGAGCAGTACTTC. The chain uses TRBV6-2 or TRBV6-3 and TRBJ2-7, with a possible D match to TRBD1 (6 bases). The CDR3 sequence is 18 residues long. Trimming cost V 6 bases and J 2 bases, with 26 bases left between them. Per germline, CDR1 MNHEY and CDR2 SVGEGT.

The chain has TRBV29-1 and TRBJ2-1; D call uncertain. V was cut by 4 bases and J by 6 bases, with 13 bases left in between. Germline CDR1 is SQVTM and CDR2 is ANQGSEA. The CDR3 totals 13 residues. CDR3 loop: CSVGLVLINEQFF. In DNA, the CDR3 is TGCAGCGTTGGGCTAGTCCTGATCAATGAGCAGTTCTTC.

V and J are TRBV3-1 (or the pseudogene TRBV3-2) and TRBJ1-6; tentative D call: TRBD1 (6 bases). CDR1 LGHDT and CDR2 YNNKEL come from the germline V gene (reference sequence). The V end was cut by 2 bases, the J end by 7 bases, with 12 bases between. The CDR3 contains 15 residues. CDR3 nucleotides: TGTGCCAGCAGCCAACTGTCCACAGGGAATTCACCCCTCCACTTT. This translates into CASSQLSTGNSPLHF.

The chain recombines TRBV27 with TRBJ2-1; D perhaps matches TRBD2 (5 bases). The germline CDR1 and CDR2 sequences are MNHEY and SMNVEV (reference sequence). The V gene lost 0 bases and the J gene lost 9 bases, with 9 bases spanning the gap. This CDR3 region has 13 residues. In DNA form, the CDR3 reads TGTGCCAGCAGTTTATCGGGGAGTGGTGAGCAGTTCTTC. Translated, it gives CASSLSGSGEQFF.

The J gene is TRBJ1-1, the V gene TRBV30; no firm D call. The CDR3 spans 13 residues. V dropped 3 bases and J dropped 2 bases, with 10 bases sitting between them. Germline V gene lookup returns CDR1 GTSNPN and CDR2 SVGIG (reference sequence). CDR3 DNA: TGTGCCTGGAGCCACACAACAAACACTGAAGCTTTCTTT. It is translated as CAWSHTTNTEAFF.

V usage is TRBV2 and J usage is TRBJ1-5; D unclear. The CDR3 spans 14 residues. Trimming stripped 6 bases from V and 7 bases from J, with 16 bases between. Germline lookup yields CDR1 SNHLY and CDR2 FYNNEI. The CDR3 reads CASRGALAGQPQHF. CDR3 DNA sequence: TGTGCCAGCAGAGGAGCCTTGGCGGGCCAGCCCCAGCATTTT.

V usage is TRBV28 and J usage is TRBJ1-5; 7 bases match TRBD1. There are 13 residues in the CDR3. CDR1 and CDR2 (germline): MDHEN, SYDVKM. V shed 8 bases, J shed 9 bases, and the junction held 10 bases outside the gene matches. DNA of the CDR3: TGTGCCAGCCTCGGGACAGCGAGGATGCCCCAGCATTTT. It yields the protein CASLGTARMPQHF.

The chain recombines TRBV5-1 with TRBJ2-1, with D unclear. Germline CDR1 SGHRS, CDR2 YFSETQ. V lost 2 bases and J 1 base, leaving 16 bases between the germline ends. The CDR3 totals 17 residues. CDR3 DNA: TGCGCCAGCAGCTTTCTTGGCATCCGCACATCCTACAATGAGCAGTTCTTC. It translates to CASSFLGIRTSYNEQFF.

CDR3 bases: TGTGCCACAGGGGGCAATGAGCAGTTCTTC. This sequence encodes CATGGNEQFF. The J gene is TRBJ2-1, the V gene TRBV28; TRBD1 aligns across 7 bases. The germline V gene has CDR1 MDHEN and CDR2 SYDVKM. The CDR3 length is 10 residues. V dropped 10 bases and J dropped 6; count of bases not matched to a gene: 0.

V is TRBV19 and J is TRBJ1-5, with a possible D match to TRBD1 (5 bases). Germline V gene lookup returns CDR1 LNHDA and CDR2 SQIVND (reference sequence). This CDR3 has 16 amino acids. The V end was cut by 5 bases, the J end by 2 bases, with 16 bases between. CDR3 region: CASSLRQFLGNQPQHF. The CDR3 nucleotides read TGTGCCAGTAGTCTCCGACAGTTTCTGGGCAATCAGCCCCAGCATTTT.

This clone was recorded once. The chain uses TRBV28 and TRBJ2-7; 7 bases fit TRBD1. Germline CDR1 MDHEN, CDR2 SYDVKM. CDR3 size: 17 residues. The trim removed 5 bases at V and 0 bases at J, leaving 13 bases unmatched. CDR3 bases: TGTGCCAGCAGTCTACCTTTAAGGGGGCCTAACTCCTACGAGCAGTACTTC. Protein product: CASSLPLRGPNSYEQYF.

As DNA, the CDR3 is TGCGCCAGCGGCGGGACAGCAGAGACCCAGTACTTC. Protein: CASGGTAETQYF. V and J are TRBV5-1 and TRBJ2-5; possibly TRBD1 for D (7 bases). From germline, CDR1 is SGHRS and CDR2 YFSETQ. V lost 7 bases and J lost 4, with 11 bases in between. This CDR3 region has 12 residues.

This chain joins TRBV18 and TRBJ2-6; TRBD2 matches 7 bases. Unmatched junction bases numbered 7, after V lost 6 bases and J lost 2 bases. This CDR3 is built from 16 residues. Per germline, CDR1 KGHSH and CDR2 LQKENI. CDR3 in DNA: TGTGCCAGCTCGCTTTACGCGGGAGCTGGGGCCAACGTCCTGACTTTC. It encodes CASSLYAGAGANVLTF.

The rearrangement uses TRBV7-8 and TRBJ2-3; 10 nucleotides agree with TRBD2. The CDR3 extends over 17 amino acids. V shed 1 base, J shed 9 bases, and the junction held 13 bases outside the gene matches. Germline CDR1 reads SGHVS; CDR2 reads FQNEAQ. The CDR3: CASSLEGWASGSDTQYF. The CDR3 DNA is TGTGCCAGCAGCTTAGAAGGTTGGGCTAGCGGGAGCGACACGCAGTATTTT.

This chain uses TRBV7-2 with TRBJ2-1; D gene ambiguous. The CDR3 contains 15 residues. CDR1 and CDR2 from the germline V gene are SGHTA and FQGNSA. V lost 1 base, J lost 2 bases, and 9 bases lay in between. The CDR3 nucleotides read TGTGCCAGCAGCTTAGGACATGGTGCCTACAATGAGCAGTTCTTC. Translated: CASSLGHGAYNEQFF.

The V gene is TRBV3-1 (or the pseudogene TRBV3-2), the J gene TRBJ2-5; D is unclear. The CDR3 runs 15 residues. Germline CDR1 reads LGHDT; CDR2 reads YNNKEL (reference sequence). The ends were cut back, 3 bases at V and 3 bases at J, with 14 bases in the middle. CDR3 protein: CASSQPSLVEETQYF. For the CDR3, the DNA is TGTGCCAGCAGCCAGCCCTCTCTAGTGGAAGAGACCCAGTACTTC.

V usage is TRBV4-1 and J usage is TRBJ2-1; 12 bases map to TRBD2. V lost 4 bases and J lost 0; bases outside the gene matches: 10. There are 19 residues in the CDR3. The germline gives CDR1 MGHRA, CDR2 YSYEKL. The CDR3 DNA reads TGCGCCAGCAGCCTCATAACTAGCGGGGGGTTTAGCTCCTACAATGAGCAGTTCTTC. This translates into CASSLITSGGFSSYNEQFF.

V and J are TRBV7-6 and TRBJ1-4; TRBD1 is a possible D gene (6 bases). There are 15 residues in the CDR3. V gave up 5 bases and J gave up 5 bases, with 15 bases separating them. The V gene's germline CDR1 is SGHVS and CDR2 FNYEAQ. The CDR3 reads CASSTAGGSNEKLFF. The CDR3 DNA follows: TGTGCCAGCAGCACCGCGGGGGGCTCGAATGAAAAACTGTTTTTT. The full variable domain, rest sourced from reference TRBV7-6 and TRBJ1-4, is GAGVSQSPRYKVTKRGQDVALRCDPISGHVSLYWYRQALGQGPEFLTYFNYEAQQDKSGLPNDRFSAERPEGSISTLTIQRTEQRDSAMYRCASSTAGGSNEKLFFGSGTQLSVL.

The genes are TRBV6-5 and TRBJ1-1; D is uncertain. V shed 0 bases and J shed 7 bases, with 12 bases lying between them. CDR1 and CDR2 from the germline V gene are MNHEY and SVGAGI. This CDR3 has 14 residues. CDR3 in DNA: TGTGCCAGCAGTTACTCCTTGGTGGCTTATGAAGCTTTCTTT. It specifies CASSYSLVAYEAFF.

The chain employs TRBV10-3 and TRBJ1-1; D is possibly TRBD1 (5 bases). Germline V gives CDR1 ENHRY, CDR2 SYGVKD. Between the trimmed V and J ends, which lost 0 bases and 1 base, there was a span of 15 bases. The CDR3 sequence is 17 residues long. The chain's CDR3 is CAISESIGVTGNTEAFF. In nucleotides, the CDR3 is TGTGCCATCAGTGAGTCGATCGGTGTTACAGGGAACACTGAAGCTTTCTTT.